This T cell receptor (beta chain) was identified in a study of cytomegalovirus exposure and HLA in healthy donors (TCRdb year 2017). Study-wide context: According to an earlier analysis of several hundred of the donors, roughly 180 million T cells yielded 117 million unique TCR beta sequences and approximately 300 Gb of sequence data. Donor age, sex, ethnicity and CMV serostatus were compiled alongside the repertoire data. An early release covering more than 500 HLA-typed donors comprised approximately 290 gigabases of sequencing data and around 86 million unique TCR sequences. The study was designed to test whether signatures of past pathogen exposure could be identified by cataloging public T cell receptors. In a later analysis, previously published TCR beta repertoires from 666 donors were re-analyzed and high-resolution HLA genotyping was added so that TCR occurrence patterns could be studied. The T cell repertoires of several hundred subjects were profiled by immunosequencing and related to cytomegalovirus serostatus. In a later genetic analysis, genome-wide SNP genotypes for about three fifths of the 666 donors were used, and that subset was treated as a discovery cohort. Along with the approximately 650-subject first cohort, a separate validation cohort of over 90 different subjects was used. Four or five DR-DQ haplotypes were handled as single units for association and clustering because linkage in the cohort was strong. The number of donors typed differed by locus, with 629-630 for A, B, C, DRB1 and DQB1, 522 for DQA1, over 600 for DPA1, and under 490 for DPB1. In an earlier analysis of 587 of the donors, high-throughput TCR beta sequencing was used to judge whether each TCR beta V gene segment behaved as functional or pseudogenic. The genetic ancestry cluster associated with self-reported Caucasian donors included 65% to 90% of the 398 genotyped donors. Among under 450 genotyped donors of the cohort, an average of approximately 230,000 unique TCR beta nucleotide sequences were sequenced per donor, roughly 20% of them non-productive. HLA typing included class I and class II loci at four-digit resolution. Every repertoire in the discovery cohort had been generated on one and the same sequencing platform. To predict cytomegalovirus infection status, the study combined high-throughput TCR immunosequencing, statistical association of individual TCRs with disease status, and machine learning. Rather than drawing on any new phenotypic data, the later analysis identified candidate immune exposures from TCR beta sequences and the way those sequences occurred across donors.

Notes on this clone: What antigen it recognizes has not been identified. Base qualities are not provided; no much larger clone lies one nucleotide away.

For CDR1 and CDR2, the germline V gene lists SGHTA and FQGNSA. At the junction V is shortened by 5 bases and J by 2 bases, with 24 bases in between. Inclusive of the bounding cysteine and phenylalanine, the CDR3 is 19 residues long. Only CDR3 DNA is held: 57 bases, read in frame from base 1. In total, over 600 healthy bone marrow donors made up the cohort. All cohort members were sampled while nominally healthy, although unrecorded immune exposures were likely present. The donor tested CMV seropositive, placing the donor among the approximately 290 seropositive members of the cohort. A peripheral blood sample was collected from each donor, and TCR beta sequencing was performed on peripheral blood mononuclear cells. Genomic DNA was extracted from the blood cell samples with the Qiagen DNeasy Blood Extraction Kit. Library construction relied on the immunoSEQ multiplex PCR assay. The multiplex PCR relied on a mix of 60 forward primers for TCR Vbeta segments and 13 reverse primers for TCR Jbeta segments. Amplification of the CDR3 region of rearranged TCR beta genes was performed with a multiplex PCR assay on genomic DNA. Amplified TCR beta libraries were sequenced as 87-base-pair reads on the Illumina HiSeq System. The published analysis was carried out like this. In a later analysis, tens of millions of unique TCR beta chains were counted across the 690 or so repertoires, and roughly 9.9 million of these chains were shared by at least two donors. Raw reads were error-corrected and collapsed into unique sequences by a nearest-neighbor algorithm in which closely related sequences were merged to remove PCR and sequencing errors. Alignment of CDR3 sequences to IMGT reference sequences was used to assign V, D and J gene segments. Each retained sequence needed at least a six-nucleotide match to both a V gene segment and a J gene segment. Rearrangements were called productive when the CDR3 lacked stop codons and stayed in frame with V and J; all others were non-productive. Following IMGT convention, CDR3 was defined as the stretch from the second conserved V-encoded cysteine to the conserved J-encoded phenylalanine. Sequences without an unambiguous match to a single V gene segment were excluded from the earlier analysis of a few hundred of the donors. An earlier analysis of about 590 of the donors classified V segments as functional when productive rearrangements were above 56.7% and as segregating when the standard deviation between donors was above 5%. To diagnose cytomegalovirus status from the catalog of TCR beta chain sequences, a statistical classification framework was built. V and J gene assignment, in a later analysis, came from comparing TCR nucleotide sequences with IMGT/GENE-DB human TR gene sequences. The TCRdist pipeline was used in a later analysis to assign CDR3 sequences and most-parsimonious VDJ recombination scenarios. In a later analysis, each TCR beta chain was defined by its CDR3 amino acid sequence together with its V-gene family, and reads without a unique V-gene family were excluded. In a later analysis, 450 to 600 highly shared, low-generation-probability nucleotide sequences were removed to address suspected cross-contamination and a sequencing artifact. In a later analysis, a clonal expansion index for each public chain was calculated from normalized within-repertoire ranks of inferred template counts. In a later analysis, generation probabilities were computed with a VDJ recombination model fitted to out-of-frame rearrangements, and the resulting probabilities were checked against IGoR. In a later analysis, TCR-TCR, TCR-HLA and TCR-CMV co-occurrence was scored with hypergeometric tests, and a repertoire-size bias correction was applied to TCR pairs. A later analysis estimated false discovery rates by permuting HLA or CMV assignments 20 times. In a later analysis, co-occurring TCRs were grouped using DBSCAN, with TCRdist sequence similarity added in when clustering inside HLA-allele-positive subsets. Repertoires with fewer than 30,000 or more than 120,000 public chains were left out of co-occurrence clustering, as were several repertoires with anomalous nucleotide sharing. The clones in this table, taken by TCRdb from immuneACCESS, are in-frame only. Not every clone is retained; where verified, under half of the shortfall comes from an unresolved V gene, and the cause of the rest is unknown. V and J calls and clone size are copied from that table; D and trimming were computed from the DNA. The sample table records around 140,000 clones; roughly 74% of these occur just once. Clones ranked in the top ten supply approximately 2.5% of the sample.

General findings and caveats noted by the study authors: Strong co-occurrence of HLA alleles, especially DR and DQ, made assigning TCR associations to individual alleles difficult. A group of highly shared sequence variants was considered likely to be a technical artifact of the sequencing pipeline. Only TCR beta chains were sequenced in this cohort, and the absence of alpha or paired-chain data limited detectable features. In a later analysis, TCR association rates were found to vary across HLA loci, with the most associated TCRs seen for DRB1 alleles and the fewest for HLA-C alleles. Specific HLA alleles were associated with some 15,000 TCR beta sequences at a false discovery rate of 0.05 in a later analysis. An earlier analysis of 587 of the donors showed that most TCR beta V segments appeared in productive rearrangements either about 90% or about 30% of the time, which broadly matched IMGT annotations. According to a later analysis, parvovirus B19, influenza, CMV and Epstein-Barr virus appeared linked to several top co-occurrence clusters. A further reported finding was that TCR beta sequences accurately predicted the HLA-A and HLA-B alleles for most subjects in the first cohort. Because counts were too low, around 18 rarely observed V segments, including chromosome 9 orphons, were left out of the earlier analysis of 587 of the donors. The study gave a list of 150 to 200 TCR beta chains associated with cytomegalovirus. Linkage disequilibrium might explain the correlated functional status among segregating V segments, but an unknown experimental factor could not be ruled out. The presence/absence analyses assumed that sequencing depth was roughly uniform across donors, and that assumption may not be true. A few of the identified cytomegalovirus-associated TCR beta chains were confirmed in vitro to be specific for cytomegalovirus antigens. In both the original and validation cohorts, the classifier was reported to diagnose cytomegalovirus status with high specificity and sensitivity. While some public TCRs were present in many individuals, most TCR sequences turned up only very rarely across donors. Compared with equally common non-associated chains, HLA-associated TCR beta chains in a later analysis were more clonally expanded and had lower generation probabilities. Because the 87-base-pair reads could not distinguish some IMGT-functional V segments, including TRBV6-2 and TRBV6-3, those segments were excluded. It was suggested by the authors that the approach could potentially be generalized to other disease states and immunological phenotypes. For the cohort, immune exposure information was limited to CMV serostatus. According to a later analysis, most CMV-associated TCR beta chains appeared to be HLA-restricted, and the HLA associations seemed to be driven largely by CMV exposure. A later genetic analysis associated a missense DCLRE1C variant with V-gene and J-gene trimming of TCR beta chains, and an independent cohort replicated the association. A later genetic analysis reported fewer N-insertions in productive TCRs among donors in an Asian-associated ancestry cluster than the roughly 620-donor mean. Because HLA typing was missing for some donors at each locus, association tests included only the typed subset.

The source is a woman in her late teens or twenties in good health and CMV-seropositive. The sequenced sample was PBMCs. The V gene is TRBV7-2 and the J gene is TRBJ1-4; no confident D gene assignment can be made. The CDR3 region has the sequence CASSRPPIGRGSTNEKLFF. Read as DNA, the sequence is TGTGCCAGCAGCCGCCCACCTATAGGCAGAGGTTCTACTAATGAAAAACTGTTTTTT.